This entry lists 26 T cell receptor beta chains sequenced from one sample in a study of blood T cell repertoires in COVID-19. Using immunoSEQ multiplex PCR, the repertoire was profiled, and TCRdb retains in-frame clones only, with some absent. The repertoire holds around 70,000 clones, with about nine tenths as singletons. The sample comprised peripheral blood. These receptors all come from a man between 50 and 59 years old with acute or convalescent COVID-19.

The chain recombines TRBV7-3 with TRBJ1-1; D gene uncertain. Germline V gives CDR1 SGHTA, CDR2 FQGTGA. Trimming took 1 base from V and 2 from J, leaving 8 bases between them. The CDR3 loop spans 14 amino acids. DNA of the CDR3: TGTGCCAGCAGCTTAAAGGCGGGAAACACTGAAGCTTTCTTT. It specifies CASSLKAGNTEAFF.

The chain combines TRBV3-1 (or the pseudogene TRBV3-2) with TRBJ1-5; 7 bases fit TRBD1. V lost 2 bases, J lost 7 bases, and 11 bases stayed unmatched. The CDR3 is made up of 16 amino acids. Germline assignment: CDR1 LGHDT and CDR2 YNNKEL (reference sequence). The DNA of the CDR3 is TGTGCCAGCAGCCAATACTCCCTCACAGGGGCCCAGCCCCAGCATTTT. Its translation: CASSQYSLTGAQPQHF.

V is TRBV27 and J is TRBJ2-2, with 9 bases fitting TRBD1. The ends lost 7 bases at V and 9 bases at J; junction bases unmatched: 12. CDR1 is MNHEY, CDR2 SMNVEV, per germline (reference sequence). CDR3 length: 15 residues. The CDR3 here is CASTPGQGSIRELFF. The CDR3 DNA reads TGTGCCAGCACCCCGGGACAGGGTTCTATCAGGGAGCTGTTTTTT.

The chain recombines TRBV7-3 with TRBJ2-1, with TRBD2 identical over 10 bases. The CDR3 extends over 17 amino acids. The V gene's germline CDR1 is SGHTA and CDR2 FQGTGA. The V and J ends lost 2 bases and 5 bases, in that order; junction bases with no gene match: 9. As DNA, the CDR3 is TGTGCCAGCAGCTTAGGGCTAGCGGGAGCCAGGAACAATGAGCAGTTCTTC. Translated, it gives CASSLGLAGARNNEQFF.

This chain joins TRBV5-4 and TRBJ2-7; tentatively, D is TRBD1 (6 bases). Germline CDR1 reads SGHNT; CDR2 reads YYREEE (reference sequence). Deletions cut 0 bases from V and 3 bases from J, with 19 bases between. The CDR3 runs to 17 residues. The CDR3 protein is CASSLGTWTALGYEQYF. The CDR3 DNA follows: TGTGCCAGCAGCTTGGGGACATGGACAGCCTTAGGCTACGAGCAGTACTTC.

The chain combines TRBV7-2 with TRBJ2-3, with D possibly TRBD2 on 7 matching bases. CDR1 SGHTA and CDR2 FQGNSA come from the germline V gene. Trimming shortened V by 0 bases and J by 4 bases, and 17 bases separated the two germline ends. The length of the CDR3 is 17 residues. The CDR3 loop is CASSLAQLGGGPDTQYF. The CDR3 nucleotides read TGTGCCAGCAGCTTAGCGCAGTTAGGGGGAGGGCCAGATACGCAGTATTTT.

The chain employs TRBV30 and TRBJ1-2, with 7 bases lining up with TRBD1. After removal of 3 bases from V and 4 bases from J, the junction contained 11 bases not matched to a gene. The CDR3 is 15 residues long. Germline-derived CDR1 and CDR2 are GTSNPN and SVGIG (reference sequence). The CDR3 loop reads CAWRNLGTELYGYTF. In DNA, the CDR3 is TGTGCCTGGAGGAACTTGGGGACAGAACTCTATGGCTACACCTTC.

Written as DNA, the CDR3 is TGTGCCAGCTCACCAAACGTGCCAGGGGATTCTAGCAATCAGCCCCAGCATTTT. Protein sequence: CASSPNVPGDSSNQPQHF. This chain joins TRBV18 and TRBJ1-5; TRBD1 might be the D (6 bases). Germline loops: CDR1 KGHSH, CDR2 LQKENI. The CDR3 loop spans 18 amino acids. The V gene lost 2 bases and the J gene lost 0 bases, with 17 bases spanning the gap.

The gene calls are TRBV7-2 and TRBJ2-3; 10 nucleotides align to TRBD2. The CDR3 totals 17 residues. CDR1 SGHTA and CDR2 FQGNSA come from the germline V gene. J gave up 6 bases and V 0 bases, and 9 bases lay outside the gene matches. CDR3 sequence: CASSLASSGGGFDTQYF. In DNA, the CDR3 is TGTGCCAGCAGCTTAGCATCAAGCGGGGGGGGATTCGATACGCAGTATTTT.

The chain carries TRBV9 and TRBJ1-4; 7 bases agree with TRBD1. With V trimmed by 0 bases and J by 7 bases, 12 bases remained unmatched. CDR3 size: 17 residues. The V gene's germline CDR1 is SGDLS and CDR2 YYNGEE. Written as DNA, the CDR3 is TGTGCCAGCAGCGTAGGGCAACTCGGGACAGCGGGTGAAAAACTGTTTTTT. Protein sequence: CASSVGQLGTAGEKLFF.

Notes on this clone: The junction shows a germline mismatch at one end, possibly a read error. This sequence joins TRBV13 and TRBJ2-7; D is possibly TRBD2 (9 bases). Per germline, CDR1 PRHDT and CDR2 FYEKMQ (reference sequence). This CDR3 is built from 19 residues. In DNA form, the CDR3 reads TGTGCCAGCAGTTTAGGGGGGCAGGGGGCCAGCGGGAGGATGAGGGAGCAGTACTTC. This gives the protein CASSLGGQGASGRMREQYF.

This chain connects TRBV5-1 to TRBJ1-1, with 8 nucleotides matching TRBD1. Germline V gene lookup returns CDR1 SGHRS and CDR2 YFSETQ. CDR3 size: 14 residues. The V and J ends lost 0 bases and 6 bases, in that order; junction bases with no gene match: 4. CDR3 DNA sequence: TGCGCCAGCAGCTTGGAGGCAGGGGGCTCTGAAGCTTTCTTT. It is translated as CASSLEAGGSEAFF. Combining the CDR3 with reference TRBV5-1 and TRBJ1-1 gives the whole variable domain KAGVTQTPRYLIKTRGQQVTLSCSPISGHRSVSWYQQTPGQGLQFLFEYFSETQRNKGNFPGRFSGRQFSNSRSEMNVSTLELGDSALYLCASSLEAGGSEAFFGQGTRLTVV.

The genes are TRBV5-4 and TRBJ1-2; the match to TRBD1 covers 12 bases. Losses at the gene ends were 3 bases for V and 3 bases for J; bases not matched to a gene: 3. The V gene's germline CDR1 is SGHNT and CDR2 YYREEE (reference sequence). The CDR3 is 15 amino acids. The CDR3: CASSSGQGAYYGYTF. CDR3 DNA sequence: TGTGCCAGCAGCTCGGGACAGGGGGCCTACTATGGCTACACCTTC.

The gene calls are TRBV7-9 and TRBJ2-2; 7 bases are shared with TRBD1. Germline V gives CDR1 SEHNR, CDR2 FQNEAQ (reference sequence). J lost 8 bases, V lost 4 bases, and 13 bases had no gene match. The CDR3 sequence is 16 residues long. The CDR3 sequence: CASSSRAQGLRGELFF. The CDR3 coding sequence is TGTGCCAGCAGCTCCCGGGCACAGGGGCTCCGAGGGGAGCTGTTTTTT.

CDR3 sequence: CASSYRQGAEKLFF. CDR3 DNA: TGCGCCAGCAGCTACCGCCAGGGGGCTGAAAAACTGTTTTTT. The chain recombines TRBV5-1 with TRBJ1-4, with TRBD1 matching 8 bases. Trimming removed 3 bases from V and 7 bases from J; junction bases left unmatched: 5. Germline lookup yields CDR1 SGHRS and CDR2 YFSETQ. The CDR3 length is 14 residues.

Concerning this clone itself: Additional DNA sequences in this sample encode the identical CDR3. The CDR3 nucleotides are TGTGCCAGCAGTTTAGGGCCCGGGACTCCACACTACGAGCAGTACTTC. Amino acids: CASSLGPGTPHYEQYF. The chain has TRBV27 and TRBJ2-7; possible D gene TRBD2, 6 bases. Trimming pared 2 bases from V and 3 bases from J, leaving 17 bases between. Germline-derived CDR1 and CDR2 are MNHEY and SMNVEV (reference sequence). The CDR3 extends over 16 amino acids.

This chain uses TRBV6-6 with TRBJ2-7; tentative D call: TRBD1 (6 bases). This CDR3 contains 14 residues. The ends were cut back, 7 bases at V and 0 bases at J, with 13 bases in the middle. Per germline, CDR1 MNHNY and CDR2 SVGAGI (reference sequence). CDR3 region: CASTLGAGSYEQYF. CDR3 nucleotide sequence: TGTGCCAGCACCCTGGGGGCGGGCTCCTACGAGCAGTACTTC.

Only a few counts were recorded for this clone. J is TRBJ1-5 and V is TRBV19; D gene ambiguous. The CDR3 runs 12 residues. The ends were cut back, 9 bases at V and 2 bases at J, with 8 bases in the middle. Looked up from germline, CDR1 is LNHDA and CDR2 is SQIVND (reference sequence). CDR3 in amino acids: CASGQGNQPQHF. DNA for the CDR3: TGTGCCAGCGGTCAGGGCAATCAGCCCCAGCATTTT.

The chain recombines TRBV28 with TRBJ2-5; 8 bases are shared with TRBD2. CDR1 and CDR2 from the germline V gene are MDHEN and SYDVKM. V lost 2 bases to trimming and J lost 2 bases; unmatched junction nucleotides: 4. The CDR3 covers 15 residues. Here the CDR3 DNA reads TGTGCCAGCAGTTTAGCAACTAGCGGACAAGAGACCCAGTACTTC. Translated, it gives CASSLATSGQETQYF.

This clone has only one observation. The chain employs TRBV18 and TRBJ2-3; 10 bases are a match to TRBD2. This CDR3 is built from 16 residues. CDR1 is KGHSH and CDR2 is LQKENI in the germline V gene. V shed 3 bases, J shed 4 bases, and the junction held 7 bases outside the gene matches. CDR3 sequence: CASSPELAGRSDTQYF. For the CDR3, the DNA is TGTGCCAGCTCACCTGAACTAGCGGGAAGGTCAGATACGCAGTATTTT.

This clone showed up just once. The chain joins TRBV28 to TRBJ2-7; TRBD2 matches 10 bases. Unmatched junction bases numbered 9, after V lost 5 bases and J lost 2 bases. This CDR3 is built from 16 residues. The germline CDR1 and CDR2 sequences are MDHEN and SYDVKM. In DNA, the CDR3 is TGTGCCAGCAGTCCACCGGGACTAGCGTTTGCCTACGAGCAGTACTTC. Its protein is CASSPPGLAFAYEQYF.

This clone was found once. The CDR3 nucleotides are TGTGCCTGGACCATATTCGGACTAGCGAAATACGAGCAGTACTTC. Translated, it gives CAWTIFGLAKYEQYF. The chain links TRBV30 to TRBJ2-7; 9 positions agree with TRBD2. This CDR3 has 15 amino acids. Germline CDR1 is GTSNPN and CDR2 is SVGIG (reference sequence). J lost 4 bases, V lost 4 bases, and 11 bases had no gene match.

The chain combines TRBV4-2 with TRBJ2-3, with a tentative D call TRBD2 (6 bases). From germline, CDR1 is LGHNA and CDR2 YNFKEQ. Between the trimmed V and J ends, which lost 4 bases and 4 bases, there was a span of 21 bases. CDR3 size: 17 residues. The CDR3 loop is CASSRTHQRAQPDTQYF. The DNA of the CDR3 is TGTGCCAGCAGCCGAACACATCAGCGGGCACAACCAGATACGCAGTATTTT.

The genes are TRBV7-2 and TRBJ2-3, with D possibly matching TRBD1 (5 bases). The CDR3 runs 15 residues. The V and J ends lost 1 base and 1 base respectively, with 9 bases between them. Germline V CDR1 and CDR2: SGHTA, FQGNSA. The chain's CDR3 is CASSLETGRTDTQYF. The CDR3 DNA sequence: TGTGCCAGCAGCTTAGAAACAGGACGCACAGATACGCAGTATTTT.

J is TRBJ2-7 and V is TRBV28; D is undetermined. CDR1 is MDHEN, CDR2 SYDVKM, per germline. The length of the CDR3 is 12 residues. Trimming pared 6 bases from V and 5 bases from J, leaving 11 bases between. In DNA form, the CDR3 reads TGTGCCAGCAGCCGGAGCTGGAACGAGCAGTACGTC. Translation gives CASSRSWNEQYV.

DNA of the CDR3: TGTGCCACCAGCACCTATAACAGGGGCGCTGAAGCTTTCTTT. Translated: CATSTYNRGAEAFF. The chain is built from TRBV15 and TRBJ1-1, with 7 bases aligning to TRBD1. V was clipped by 4 bases and J by 6 bases; unmatched bases: 8. CDR1 LNHNV and CDR2 YYDKDF come from the germline V gene (reference sequence). This CDR3 region has 14 residues.